This entry features one T cell receptor (beta chain) sequence. The antigen is not known. The sample comes from a study of cytomegalovirus exposure and HLA in healthy donors. For the study at large: A prior study identified 110 million or so unique TCR beta sequences from some 200 million T cells. Study-wide findings and caveats: Indistinguishable V segments, including TRBV6-2 and TRBV6-3, were excluded. Later analysis indicated greater clonal expansion among HLA-associated TCR beta chains than among equally common other chains.

J lost 6 bases, V lost 5 bases, and 13 bases had no gene match. Germline loops: CDR1 MGHRA, CDR2 YSYEKL. The CDR3 is 16 amino acids. The PCR made use of 60 Vbeta and 13 Jbeta primers. The repertoire was sequenced with immunoSEQ multiplex PCR; TCRdb's copy has only in-frame clones and lacks some. The sample has about 140,000 clones; around 76% are singletons. Among the donors, all were healthy bone marrow donors. The chain joins TRBV4-1 to TRBJ2-1; 7 bases map to TRBD1. Sequencing was performed on PBMCs. The receptor comes from a man between 18 and 29 years old in good health and CMV-seronegative. The DNA of the CDR3 is TGCGCCAGCAGCATTTACTTCGGGACAGAAATCAATGAGCAGTTCTTC. Amino acids: CASSIYFGTEINEQFF.